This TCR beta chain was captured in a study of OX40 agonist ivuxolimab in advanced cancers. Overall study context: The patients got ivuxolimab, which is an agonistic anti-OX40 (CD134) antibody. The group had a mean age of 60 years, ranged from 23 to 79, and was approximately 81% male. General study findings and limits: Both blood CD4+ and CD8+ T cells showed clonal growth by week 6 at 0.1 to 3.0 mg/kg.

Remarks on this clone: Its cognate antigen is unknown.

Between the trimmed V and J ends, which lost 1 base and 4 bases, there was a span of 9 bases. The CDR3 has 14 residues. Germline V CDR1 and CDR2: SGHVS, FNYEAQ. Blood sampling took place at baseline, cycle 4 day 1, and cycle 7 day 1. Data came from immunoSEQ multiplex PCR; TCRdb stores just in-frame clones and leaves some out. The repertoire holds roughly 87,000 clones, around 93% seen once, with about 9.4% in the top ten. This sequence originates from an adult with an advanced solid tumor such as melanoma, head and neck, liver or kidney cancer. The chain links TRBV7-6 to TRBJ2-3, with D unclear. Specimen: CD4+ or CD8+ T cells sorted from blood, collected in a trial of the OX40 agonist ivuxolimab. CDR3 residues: CASSLDWTSDTQYF. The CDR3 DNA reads TGTGCCAGCAGCTTAGATTGGACGTCAGATACGCAGTATTTT.